The source of this T cell receptor (beta chain) is a study of blood T cell repertoires in COVID-19. This clone is a singleton in its sample. TCRdb keeps only in-frame clones here, not all; method: immunoSEQ multiplex PCR. The sample has about 180,000 clones; more than 85% are singletons. Germline lookup yields CDR1 MNHEY and CDR2 SVGAGI. Unmatched junction bases numbered 3, after V lost 8 bases and J lost 2 bases. The CDR3 spans 13 residues. Material: peripheral blood. The receptor's source is a man between 45 and 60 years old with acute or convalescent COVID-19. The chain combines TRBV6-5 with TRBJ1-1; the match to TRBD1 covers 9 bases. CDR3 sequence (DNA): TGTGCCAGCGGGGGACAGGGAAACACTGAAGCTTTCTTT. This sequence encodes CASGGQGNTEAFF.